This T cell receptor beta chain is from a study of cytomegalovirus exposure and HLA in healthy donors. Study-wide points: A likely sequencing artifact accounted for one observed cluster of highly shared sequence variants. For cytomegalovirus status, the classifier reportedly gave diagnoses with high specificity and sensitivity.

This clone was counted a single time. Its antigen is not identified. PCR amplification relied on 60 Vbeta primers (plus 13 Jbeta primers). Generated by immunoSEQ multiplex PCR, the TCRdb table keeps only in-frame clones and is missing some. The table shows more than 95,000 clones, with around 80% occurring only once. In germline, CDR1 is SGHTA, CDR2 FQGNSA. The CDR3 runs to 13 residues. V was trimmed by 4 bases and J by 2 bases, leaving 9 bases between them. This chain uses TRBV7-2 with TRBJ2-7; a weak D match, TRBD2 (7 bases). The receptor was derived from a man aged 25-45 years in good health and CMV-seropositive. The sample was PBMCs. CDR3 region: CASSWGGPYEQYF. In nucleotides, the CDR3 is TGTGCCAGCAGCTGGGGGGGGCCCTACGAGCAGTACTTC.